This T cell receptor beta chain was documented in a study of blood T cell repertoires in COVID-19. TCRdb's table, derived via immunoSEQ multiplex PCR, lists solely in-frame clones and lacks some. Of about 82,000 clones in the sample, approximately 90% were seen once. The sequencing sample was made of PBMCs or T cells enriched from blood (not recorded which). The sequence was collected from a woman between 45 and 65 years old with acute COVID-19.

DNA for the CDR3: TGTGCCAGCTCACCAGGCCAGGGCACGGCCTACGAGCAGTACTTC. It yields the protein CASSPGQGTAYEQYF. The V and J genes are TRBV18 and TRBJ2-7, with D possibly being TRBD1 (5 bases). Germline lookup yields CDR1 KGHSH and CDR2 LQKENI. Trimming pared 2 bases from V and 2 bases from J, leaving 13 bases between. This CDR3 is built from 15 residues.